These 21 T cell receptor beta chains share one sample of origin, sequenced in a study of beta chain features in type 1 diabetes listed by TCRdb under 2018. Library construction relied on the immunoSEQ multiplex PCR assay. All of the isolated RNA was reverse transcribed with the High Capacity cDNA Reverse Transcription Kit, so expressed TCRB transcripts were sequenced. TCRdb took this table from immuneACCESS and kept in-frame rearrangements with V and J called. Such tables lack part of the clones; where checked against another copy, unresolved V genes explain under half of the gap, and the rest is unexplained. The sample includes almost 350,000 clones, with 20% observed a single time. The ten largest clones take up approximately 0.043% of the sample. Sample: naive CD4+ T cells from blood. Interpreted using the paper, the cell subset or site label stands for: true naive CD4+ T cells. These receptors were taken from a woman aged 18-30 years in good health.

This clone was recorded a few times. The chain has TRBV7-9 and TRBJ1-2; unclear D gene. Germline V gives CDR1 SEHNR, CDR2 FQNEAQ (reference sequence). The V end was cut by 1 base, the J end by 3 bases, with 9 bases between. The CDR3 consists of 14 residues. The CDR3 coding sequence is TGTGCCAGCAGCTTAGACTGGCGGGACTATGGCTACACCTTC. This codes for CASSLDWRDYGYTF. Full variable domain (rest looked up from reference TRBV7-9 and TRBJ1-2): DTGVSQNPRHKITKRGQNVTFRCDPISEHNRLYWYRQTLGQGPEFLTYFQNEAQLEKSRLLSDRFSAERPKGSFSTLEIQRTEQGDSAMYLCASSLDWRDYGYTFGSGTRLTVV.

V and J are TRBV27 and TRBJ2-7; D may be TRBD2 (5 bases). Trimming shortened V by 6 bases and J by 2 bases, and 23 bases separated the two germline ends. The germline V gene encodes CDR1 MNHEY and CDR2 SMNVEV (reference sequence). The CDR3 contains 17 residues. CDR3 in DNA: TGTGCCAGCAGCCGCATCGATTCCTTGGGAGTTGCCTACGAGCAGTACTTC. This codes for CASSRIDSLGVAYEQYF.

The V and J genes are TRBV10-3 and TRBJ2-1; 7 bases line up with TRBD2. From germline, CDR1 is ENHRY and CDR2 SYGVKD. This CDR3 is 16 amino acids long. J gave up 5 bases and V 0 bases, and 7 bases lay outside the gene matches. CDR3 bases: TGTGCCATCAGTGAGTCGCGGTCGGGGGGAAACAATGAGCAGTTCTTC. It is translated as CAISESRSGGNNEQFF.

This clone was found a few times. V gene TRBV27 combines with J gene TRBJ2-6; no clear D. Germline CDR1 MNHEY, CDR2 SMNVEV (reference sequence). Trimming shortened V by 6 bases and J by 0 bases, and 9 bases separated the two germline ends. This CDR3 region has 15 residues. CDR3 loop: CASRELGSGANVLTF. The CDR3 coding sequence is TGTGCCAGCAGGGAGTTGGGCTCTGGGGCCAACGTCCTGACTTTC.

The chain recombines TRBV6-6 with TRBJ1-1; D might be TRBD1 (6 bases). The germline V gene encodes CDR1 MNHNY and CDR2 SVGAGI (reference sequence). V lost 6 bases, J lost 4 bases, and 15 bases lay in between. The CDR3 is 14 residues long. CDR3 sequence reads: CASSSAGDRTEAFF. The DNA for the CDR3 is TGTGCCAGCAGCTCCGCAGGGGATCGCACTGAAGCTTTCTTT.

This rearrangement joins TRBV30 to TRBJ1-2, with 9 positions matching TRBD1. CDR1 and CDR2 from the germline V gene are GTSNPN and SVGIG (reference sequence). V shed 2 bases, J shed 5 bases, and the junction held 15 bases outside the gene matches. The CDR3 is made up of 17 amino acids. CDR3 in DNA: TGTGCCTGGAGTACCACGAGGGGGACAGGGCGCCGATATGGCTACACCTTC. Translating gives CAWSTTRGTGRRYGYTF.

V usage is TRBV30 and J usage is TRBJ1-6; no firm D call. The CDR3 length is 11 residues. Looked up from germline, CDR1 is GTSNPN and CDR2 is SVGIG (reference sequence). V was pared by 4 bases and J by 10 bases, with 8 bases between. CDR3 DNA sequence: TGTGCCTGGAAGCGTGAATCACCCCTCCACTTT. This encodes CAWKRESPLHF.

The chain joins TRBV19 to TRBJ1-2; possibly TRBD1 for D (5 bases). V was clipped by 3 bases and J by 4 bases, with 12 bases between them. The CDR3 length is 14 residues. CDR1 is LNHDA, CDR2 SQIVND, per germline (reference sequence). CDR3 amino acids: CASSMGQGGYGYTF. In DNA form, the CDR3 reads TGTGCCAGTAGTATGGGGCAGGGAGGCTATGGCTACACCTTC.

This clone has just a few counts. The chain uses TRBV5-1 and TRBJ2-7; D unclear. This CDR3 has 12 residues. CDR1 is SGHRS and CDR2 is YFSETQ in the germline V gene. With 4 bases removed from V and 5 bases from J, the gap between germline ends came to 10 bases. The CDR3 is CASSQVLHEQYF. The CDR3 DNA reads TGCGCCAGCAGCCAGGTACTCCACGAGCAGTACTTC.

This clone was seen a few times. The rearrangement uses TRBV4-3 and TRBJ2-1; 8 bases match TRBD2. The CDR3 runs to 16 residues. Losses at the gene ends were 1 base for V and 5 bases for J; bases not matched to a gene: 7. Germline values: CDR1 LGHNA, CDR2 YSLEER. DNA for the CDR3: TGCGCCAGCAGCCAAGCCCCGACTAGCGTTAACAATGAGCAGTTCTTC. It specifies CASSQAPTSVNNEQFF.

This clone has a handful of counts. The chain combines TRBV7-9 with TRBJ2-3; a weak D match, TRBD1 (6 bases). V lost 5 bases to trimming and J lost 3 bases, with 9 bases between them. The CDR3 sequence is 13 residues long. From germline, CDR1 is SEHNR and CDR2 FQNEAQ (reference sequence). CDR3 bases: TGTGCCAGCAGCAAACAGGGAACAGATACGCAGTATTTT. Its protein product is CASSKQGTDTQYF.

This clone was recorded a few times. The chain employs TRBV27 and TRBJ1-1, with D unclear. The germline gives CDR1 MNHEY, CDR2 SMNVEV (reference sequence). The CDR3 sequence is 15 residues long. V shed 5 bases and J shed 3 bases, with 16 bases lying between them. This CDR3 is CASSPERGGDTEAFF. In DNA, the CDR3 is TGTGCCAGCAGTCCAGAACGAGGCGGAGACACTGAAGCTTTCTTT.

This chain uses TRBV18 with TRBJ1-4; 7 bases align to TRBD1. The CDR3 consists of 16 residues. V shed 2 bases and J 5 bases; nucleotides not matched to a gene: 8. In germline, CDR1 is KGHSH, CDR2 LQKENI. For the CDR3, the DNA is TGTGCCAGCTCACCAGTTCTAACACAGGGGAATGAAAAACTGTTTTTT. Its translation: CASSPVLTQGNEKLFF.

The chain carries TRBV29-1 and TRBJ1-1; TRBD1 aligns across 9 bases. The CDR3 is made up of 13 amino acids. The ends lost 6 bases at V and 3 bases at J; junction bases unmatched: 5. The germline V gene encodes CDR1 SQVTM and CDR2 ANQGSEA. CDR3 DNA: TGCAGCGTCCGGGACAGGGAGGACACTGAAGCTTTCTTT. Its translation is CSVRDREDTEAFF.

The chain links TRBV7-3 to TRBJ2-2; D may be TRBD2 (5 bases). V gave up 6 bases and J gave up 6 bases, with 8 bases separating them. This CDR3 is 12 amino acids long. CDR1 is SGHTA, CDR2 FQGTGA, per germline. The DNA of the CDR3 is TGTGCCAGCAGGCTAGCTCCCGGGGAGCTGTTTTTT. Its protein product is CASRLAPGELFF.

Here the CDR3 reads CASSPGEGYTF. The DNA for the CDR3 is TGTGCCAGCAGCCCGGGGGAGGGCTACACCTTC. The chain joins TRBV5-4 to TRBJ1-2; tentative D call: TRBD1 (5 bases). CDR3 length: 11 residues. Germline CDR1 is SGHNT and CDR2 is YYREEE (reference sequence). V lost 4 bases to trimming and J lost 8 bases, with 9 bases between them.

This clone was picked up a small number of times. This chain joins TRBV7-9 and TRBJ2-3; 9 bases are a match to TRBD2. Losses at the gene ends were 4 bases for V and 4 bases for J; bases not matched to a gene: 9. The CDR3 contains 16 residues. Germline V gene lookup returns CDR1 SEHNR and CDR2 FQNEAQ (reference sequence). The CDR3 nucleotides read TGTGCCAGCAGCTCCTTTAGCGGGAGAGGGTCAGATACGCAGTATTTT. Translated, it gives CASSSFSGRGSDTQYF. Complete variable domain (other parts from reference TRBV7-9 and TRBJ2-3): DTGVSQNPRHKITKRGQNVTFRCDPISEHNRLYWYRQTLGQGPEFLTYFQNEAQLEKSRLLSDRFSAERPKGSFSTLEIQRTEQGDSAMYLCASSSFSGRGSDTQYFGPGTRLTVL.

This clone appeared once. The rearrangement uses TRBV2 and TRBJ1-1, with D uncertain. The V end was cut by 3 bases, the J end by 10 bases, with 15 bases between. CDR1 is SNHLY, CDR2 FYNNEI, per germline. CDR3 length: 13 residues. The CDR3 protein is CASSDEAGAGAFF. The CDR3 coding sequence is TGTGCCAGCAGTGATGAGGCGGGTGCGGGAGCTTTCTTT.

CDR3 region: CASSLEGSAGYTF. The DNA for the CDR3 is TGTGCCAGCAGCTTAGAGGGGTCGGCTGGCTACACCTTC. This sequence joins TRBV7-2 and TRBJ1-2, with D possibly being TRBD1 (5 bases). There are 13 residues in the CDR3. The V and J ends lost 1 base and 7 bases respectively, with 10 bases between them. CDR1 and CDR2 (germline): SGHTA, FQGNSA.

This clone was seen a few times. The gene calls are TRBV5-1 and TRBJ1-1; no reliable D call. CDR1 and CDR2 (germline): SGHRS, YFSETQ. The V end was cut by 10 bases, the J end by 1 base, with 17 bases between. This CDR3 is built from 14 residues. CDR3 sequence reads: CASFRSAENTEAFF. The CDR3 region has the DNA TGCGCCTCTTTCCGGAGTGCGGAGAACACTGAAGCTTTCTTT.

V usage is TRBV19 and J usage is TRBJ2-5; 7 nucleotides align to TRBD2. Germline CDR1 and CDR2: LNHDA and SQIVND (reference sequence). Losses at the gene ends were 5 bases for V and 7 bases for J; bases not matched to a gene: 13. The CDR3 runs to 15 residues. CDR3 sequence reads: CASSRGAGNGRTQYF. The CDR3 coding sequence is TGTGCCAGTAGTCGGGGAGCGGGGAATGGTAGGACCCAGTACTTC.